This T cell receptor beta chain came from a study of T cells in localized non-small cell lung cancer. V gave up 4 bases and J gave up 10 bases, with 11 bases separating them. CDR3 length equals 11 residues. Per the germline V gene, CDR1 is SGHTS and CDR2 is YDEGEE. General study findings and limits: Median around 56 top-100 tumor clones were shared with paired adjacent lung. Heterogeneity remains possible, as sequencing covered one tumor region only.

Profiling relied on immunoSEQ multiplex PCR, and the TCRdb table lists in-frame clones only, not all of them. The table has approximately 34,000 clones, around 85% seen once; the top ten hold about 7%. Details on this clone: Its antigen remains unknown.

This chain joins TRBV5-8 and TRBJ1-1; no reliable D call. The sequencing here drew on peripheral blood, taken before any cancer treatment. The clonotype originates from a woman aged 40-69 years with stage I lung adenocarcinoma. The CDR3 reads CASSGPERAFF. The CDR3 DNA sequence: TGTGCCAGCAGCGGCCCTGAGAGAGCTTTCTTT.